These T cell receptor beta chains were read from a single sample in a study of blood T cell repertoires in COVID-19. Profiled with immunoSEQ multiplex PCR; TCRdb holds only in-frame clones, not every one. The sample has roughly 40,000 clones; 70% to 90% are singletons. Sequencing was done on a sample of peripheral blood. All receptors come from a woman older than 75 with acute or convalescent COVID-19. Each CDR3 is given with its conserved first and last residue. A D gene is named only where the DNA matches it firmly. Size tells how often a clone was seen (once, few, many) or the class of an expanded clone, and some rows leave it out.

CDR3 length	V gene	J gene	D gene	clone size	CDR3 DNA	CDR3 protein
16	TRBV4-1	TRBJ2-2	.	.	TGCGCCAGCAGCCAAGAGCCGGGTTGGAACACCGGGGAGCTGTTTTTT	CASSQEPGWNTGELFF
16	TRBV18	TRBJ1-5	TRBD1	.	TGTGCCAGCTCCCCCTCGACAGGGGTAATCGGACAGCCCCAGCATTTT	CASSPSTGVIGQPQHF
15	TRBV18	TRBJ1-2	TRBD1	.	TGTGCCAGCTCACATCCCGGGACAGGGAAGAATGGCTACACCTTC	CASSHPGTGKNGYTF
17	TRBV10-3	TRBJ2-7	TRBD2	.	TGTGCCATCAGTGAGCCCATAGAGGGGACTAGTCGGGACGAGCAGTACTTC	CAISEPIEGTSRDEQYF
15	TRBV4-1	TRBJ2-3	.	few	TGCGCCAGCATCTCCAAGATCTCCAGCGCAGATACGCAGTATTTT	CASISKISSADTQYF
14	TRBV7-9	TRBJ2-5	.	.	TGTGCCAGCAGCTTAGGCTCGGGGAAAGAGACCCAGTACTTC	CASSLGSGKETQYF
15	TRBV6-1	TRBJ2-3	.	.	TGTGCCAGCAGTGAAGGCCAGCGGGGCACAGATACGCAGTATTTT	CASSEGQRGTDTQYF
13	TRBV3-1/TRBV3-2	TRBJ1-6	.	.	TGTGCCAGCAGCGACGACAGAAATTCACCCCTCCACTTT	CASSDDRNSPLHF
17	TRBV6-6	TRBJ1-6	TRBD1	.	TGTGCCAGCAGTCCTGGACAGGGGAGCTCCTATAATTCACCCCTCCACTTT	CASSPGQGSSYNSPLHF
13	TRBV5-1	TRBJ2-7	.	.	TGCGCCAGCAGCCCGAGTGGGGCGTTCGAGCAGTACTTC	CASSPSGAFEQYF
15	TRBV10-3	TRBJ2-3	TRBD1	.	TGTGCCATCAGTGATCGGGACAGGGACACAGATACGCAGTATTTT	CAISDRDRDTDTQYF
15	TRBV27	TRBJ2-7	TRBD1	.	TGTGCCAGCAGCTCGTATCAGGGACAGTTAAACGAGCAGTACTTC	CASSSYQGQLNEQYF
15	TRBV3-1/TRBV3-2	TRBJ2-3	.	.	TGTGCCAGCAGCCCATCGGCGGGCCGCACAGATACGCAGTATTTT	CASSPSAGRTDTQYF
15	TRBV5-1	TRBJ2-5	.	.	TGCGCCAGCAGCTTGGTCGGGGATCGGGTGGAGACCCAGTACTTC	CASSLVGDRVETQYF
14	TRBV5-1	TRBJ1-4	.	.	TGCGCCAGCAGCCCGTCGACAGTTAATGAAAAACTGTTTTTT	CASSPSTVNEKLFF
16	TRBV7-8	TRBJ1-5	TRBD1	.	TGTGCCAGCAGTGATTCCGTCCGGGGACAGAATCAGCCCCAGCATTTT	CASSDSVRGQNQPQHF
17	TRBV9	TRBJ1-3	.	once	TGTGCCAGCAGCTTCTCTTTACAGGATTTCCCTGGAAACACCATATATTTT	CASSFSLQDFPGNTIYF
17	TRBV6-1	TRBJ2-5	TRBD2	.	TGTGCCAGCAGTGAAGGGAACCTAGCGGGAGTGGGTGAGACCCAGTACTTC	CASSEGNLAGVGETQYF
12	TRBV29-1	TRBJ2-5	TRBD2	.	TGCAGCGGAGGACTAGCGGGAAGGGCCCAGTACTTC	CSGGLAGRAQYF
17	TRBV4-1	TRBJ2-1	TRBD2	.	TGCGCCAGCAGCCAAGATAGAGGAACTAGCGGGTACAATGAGCAGTTCTTC	CASSQDRGTSGYNEQFF
15	TRBV30	TRBJ1-1	.	.	TGTGCCTGGAGTATTAAGGGGCAGGGGCGCACTGAAGCTTTCTTT	CAWSIKGQGRTEAFF
16	TRBV6-1	TRBJ2-1	TRBD2	.	TGTGCCAGCAGTGTAATGGCGGGAGCGTCCTACAATGAGCAGTTCTTC	CASSVMAGASYNEQFF
15	TRBV3-1/TRBV3-2	TRBJ2-1	TRBD2	.	TGTGCCAGCAGCCCTAGCGGGAGTCAATACAATGAGCAGTTCTTC	CASSPSGSQYNEQFF
14	TRBV5-1	TRBJ1-6	TRBD1	.	TGCGCCAGCAGCGGGACAGGTTTCAATTCACCCCTCCACTTT	CASSGTGFNSPLHF
14	TRBV6-5	TRBJ2-7	.	.	TGTGCCAGCAGCGCCGGTGGCGGTCCGCCCGAGCAGTACTTC	CASSAGGGPPEQYF
14	TRBV5-1	TRBJ2-1	.	.	TGCGCCAGCAGCTTGGGACAGACCCACAATGAGCAGTTCTTC	CASSLGQTHNEQFF
11	TRBV20-1	TRBJ2-7	.	.	TGCAGTGCTAGCGGGATCAACGAGCAGTACTTC	CSASGINEQYF
15	TRBV28	TRBJ2-3	TRBD2	.	TGTGCCAGCAGTTTAGGCGGGAGGCACACAGATACGCAGTATTTT	CASSLGGRHTDTQYF
13	TRBV18	TRBJ1-5	TRBD1	.	TGTGCCAGCTCCGGGACAGGGGATCAGCCCCAGCATTTT	CASSGTGDQPQHF
16	TRBV18	TRBJ1-5	.	.	TGTGCCAGCTCACCAAGTTCCGGGAGAAGCAATCAGCCCCAGCATTTT	CASSPSSGRSNQPQHF
15	TRBV11-1	TRBJ2-2	.	.	TGTGCCAGCAGCTTACAACTAGGGAACACCGGGGAGCTGTTTTTT	CASSLQLGNTGELFF
16	TRBV7-9	TRBJ2-5	TRBD1	many	TGTGCCAGCAGCCCGATGGGACAGGCCAAGCAAGAGACCCAGTACTTC	CASSPMGQAKQETQYF
12	TRBV6-1	TRBJ2-1	.	few	TGTGCCAGCAGTGATTGGCCCCTTGAGCAGTTCTTC	CASSDWPLEQFF
18	TRBV23-1	TRBJ2-1	.	.	TGCGCCAGCAGAGCAGTCAATCTCATTGCTAATGGAGGGGCTGAGCAGTTCTTC	CASRAVNLIANGGAEQFF
16	TRBV5-6	TRBJ1-3	.	few	TGTGCCAGCAGCACTGTCGGGGAGGGCCCGGTTGGCACCATATATTTT	CASSTVGEGPVGTIYF
16	TRBV5-1	TRBJ2-3	.	.	TGCGCCAGCAGCCCCACTTGGGGGCCCGACCGACATACGCAGTATTTT	CASSPTWGPDRHTQYF
15	TRBV14	TRBJ1-4	.	.	TGTGCCAGCAGCCGAAGCCAGGCCACTAATGAAAAACTGTTTTTT	CASSRSQATNEKLFF
15	TRBV7-2	TRBJ1-5	TRBD1	.	TGTGCCAGCAGCCCAACAGGGGGCAGCAATCAGCCCCAGCATTTT	CASSPTGGSNQPQHF
14	TRBV18	TRBJ1-1	TRBD1	once	TGTGCCAGCTCAGCGGTCAGGGGGAACACTGAAGTTTTCTTT	CASSAVRGNTEVFF
16	TRBV7-9	TRBJ2-1	TRBD1	.	TGTGCCAGCAGCTTAGCTCAGGGGGTTAGGGGTAATGAGCAGTTCTTC	CASSLAQGVRGNEQFF